This T cell receptor (beta chain) derives from a study of post-analysis software for immune sequencing data. The wider study: The study covered relapsing-remitting, secondary progressive and progressive-relapsing courses of multiple sclerosis.

Study outcomes and limitations: Strong co-clustering by F measure linked samples that shared a preparation batch. The study found TRBV5-6, TRBV5-1 and TRBV20-1 among about 5 TRBV segments more frequent in patients than controls. In multiple sclerosis, normalized Chao1 diversity was significantly below that of controls.

Built from TCR beta cDNA, the libraries had unique molecular identifiers in them. TCRdb analysed the PCR reads with MiXCR anew, one entry per CDR3 protein. This sample yields hundreds of thousands of distinct CDR3 sequences, of which roughly 27% are seen a single time; roughly 0.57% belongs to the top ten. CDR3 length: 16 amino acids. Germline trimming cut 4 bases from V and 7 bases from J; bases unmatched to any gene: 8. The germline V gene encodes CDR1 SGHNT and CDR2 YYREEE (reference sequence). On this clonotype: What it binds is not known.

This chain uses TRBV5-4 with TRBJ2-1; 13 positions agree with TRBD2. The specimen sequenced was blood. This receptor was identified in a girl aged 5 to 17 with multiple sclerosis. The DNA for the CDR3 is TGTGCCAGCAGCCGGACTAGCGGGAGAGTCGGGAATGAGCAGTTCTTC. This encodes CASSRTSGRVGNEQFF.